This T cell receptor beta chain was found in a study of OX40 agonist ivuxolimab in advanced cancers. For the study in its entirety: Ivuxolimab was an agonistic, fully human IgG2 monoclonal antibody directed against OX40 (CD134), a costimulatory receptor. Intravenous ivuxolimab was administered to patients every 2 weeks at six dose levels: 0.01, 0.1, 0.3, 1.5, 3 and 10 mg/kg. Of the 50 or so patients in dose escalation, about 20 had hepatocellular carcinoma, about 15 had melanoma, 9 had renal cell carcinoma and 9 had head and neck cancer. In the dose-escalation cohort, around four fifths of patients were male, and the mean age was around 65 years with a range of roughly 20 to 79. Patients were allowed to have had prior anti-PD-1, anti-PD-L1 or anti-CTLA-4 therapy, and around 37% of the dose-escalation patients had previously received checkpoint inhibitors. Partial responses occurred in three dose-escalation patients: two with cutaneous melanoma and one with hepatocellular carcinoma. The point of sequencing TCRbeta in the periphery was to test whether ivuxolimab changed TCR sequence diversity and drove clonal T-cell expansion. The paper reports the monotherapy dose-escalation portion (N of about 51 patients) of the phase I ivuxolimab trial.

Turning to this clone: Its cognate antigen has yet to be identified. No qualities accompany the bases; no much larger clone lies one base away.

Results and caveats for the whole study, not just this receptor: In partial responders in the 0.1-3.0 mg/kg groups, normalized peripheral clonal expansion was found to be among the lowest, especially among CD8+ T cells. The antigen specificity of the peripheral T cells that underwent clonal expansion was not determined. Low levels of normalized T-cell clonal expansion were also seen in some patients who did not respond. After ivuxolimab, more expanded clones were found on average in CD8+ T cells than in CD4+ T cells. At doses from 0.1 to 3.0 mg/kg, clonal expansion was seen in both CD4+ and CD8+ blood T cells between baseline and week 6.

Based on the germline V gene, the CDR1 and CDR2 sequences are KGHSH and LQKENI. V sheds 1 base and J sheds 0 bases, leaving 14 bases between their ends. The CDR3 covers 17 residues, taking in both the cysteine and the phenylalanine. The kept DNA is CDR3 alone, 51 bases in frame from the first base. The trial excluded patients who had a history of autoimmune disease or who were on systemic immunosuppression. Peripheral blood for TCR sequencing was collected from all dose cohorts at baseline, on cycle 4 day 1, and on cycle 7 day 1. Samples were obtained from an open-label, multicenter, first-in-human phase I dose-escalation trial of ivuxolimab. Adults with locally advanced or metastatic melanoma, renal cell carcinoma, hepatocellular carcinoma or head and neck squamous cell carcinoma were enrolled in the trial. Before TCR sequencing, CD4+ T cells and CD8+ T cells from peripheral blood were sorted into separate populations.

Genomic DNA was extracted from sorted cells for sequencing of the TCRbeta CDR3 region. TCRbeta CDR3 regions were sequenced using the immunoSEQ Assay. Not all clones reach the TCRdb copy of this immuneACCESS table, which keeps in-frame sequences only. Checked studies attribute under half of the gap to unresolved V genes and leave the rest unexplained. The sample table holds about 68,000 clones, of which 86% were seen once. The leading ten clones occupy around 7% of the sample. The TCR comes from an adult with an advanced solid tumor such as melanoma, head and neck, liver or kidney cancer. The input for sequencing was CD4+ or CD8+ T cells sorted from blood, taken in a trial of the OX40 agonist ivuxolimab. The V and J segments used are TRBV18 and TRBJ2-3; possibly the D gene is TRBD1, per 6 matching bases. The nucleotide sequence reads TGTGCCAGCTCACCACGCATAGGGGGTTCTAGCACAGATACGCAGTATTTT. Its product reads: CASSPRIGGSSTDTQYF.